This TCR beta chain was sequenced for a study of cytomegalovirus exposure and HLA in healthy donors. Turning to the study itself: Drawn from HLA-typed donors, tens of millions of unique TCRs were held in an early data release. Whole-study findings and limits: A later analysis reported that several of the most significant clusters appeared to be linked to common viral pathogens, among them Epstein-Barr virus.

The PCR employed 60 Vbeta primers together with 13 Jbeta primers. Only in-frame clones appear in the TCRdb table, and some are missing; sequencing was by immunoSEQ multiplex PCR. The sample records 110,000 or so clones, 67% being singletons. Note on this clone: Its target is not known.

This CDR3 spans 14 amino acids. Trimming stripped 3 bases from V and 3 bases from J, with 11 bases between. Germline assignment: CDR1 MNHEY and CDR2 SMNVEV (reference sequence). This TCR was sampled from a man between 18 and 35 years old in good health and CMV-seropositive. The sequencing input was PBMCs. The chain combines TRBV27 with TRBJ1-1; D is perhaps TRBD1 (5 bases). For the CDR3, the DNA is TGTGCCAGCAGTTTTGGGGGGGTGGACACTGAAGCTTTCTTT. As protein: CASSFGGVDTEAFF.